In its sample, the clone carrying this T cell receptor beta chain was seen a few times. Individual cDNA molecules each received unique molecular identifiers attached to them. MiXCR, run by TCRdb on the 5' RACE reads, gives a single entry per CDR3 protein. The sample lists roughly 33,000 distinct CDR3 sequences, less than 5.5% occurring once. V lost 9 bases, J lost 4 bases, and 5 bases lay in between. This CDR3 spans 10 amino acids. These data are taken from a study of early T cells in non-severe SARS-CoV-2 infection. The sequence was obtained from an adult who was a healthcare worker with PCR-confirmed SARS-CoV-2 infection or an uninfected control (not recorded which). The V and J genes are TRBV23-1 and TRBJ2-3; no firm D call. TRBV23-1 is an open reading frame, and its role is uncertain. Sequencing input: whole blood. DNA for the CDR3: TGCGCCAGTGAGGCAGATACGCAGTATTTT. Translation: CASEADTQYF.